This TCR beta chain was observed in a study of blood T cells in healthy people across ages. This clonotype came up a few times. The V gene end was trimmed by 1 base and the J gene end by 5 bases; junction bases not matched to a gene: 6. The CDR3 sequence is 16 residues long. Germline V lookup: CDR1 SGHNT, CDR2 YYREEE (reference sequence). A second roughly 7 to 12 cycle PCR used barcoded and J-beta primers. TCRdb analysed the 5' RACE reads with MiXCR anew, one entry per CDR3 protein. The table lists about 930,000 distinct CDR3 sequences, just under 30% of them singletons. These same data were also listed under a study on T cells of mothers and their children.

The chain is built from TRBV5-4 and TRBJ2-1; 10 bases fit TRBD2. The source is a woman in her 40s in good health. The source material was blood. CDR3 in amino acids: CASSLSLAGGHNEQFF. The CDR3, as DNA: TGTGCCAGCAGCTTGAGTTTAGCGGGGGGACACAATGAGCAGTTCTTC.